Below, one T cell receptor beta chain is given with its context. The antigen is unknown. A much larger clonotype is one base distant, so this may be a read error. Because it lacks the conserved phenylalanine or tryptophan at the end, this CDR3 is likely a read error. Researchers took RNA transcripts and amplified TCR beta CDR3 regions from them. First-round RT-PCR employed HTBI primers, with a second-round multiplex PCR after it. TCRdb used MiXCR to reprocess the multiplex PCR reads, holding one entry per CDR3 protein. The sample records more than 300,000 distinct CDR3 sequences, approximately 17% being singletons. Trimming removed 0 bases from V and 3 bases from J, with 17 bases in between. Germline CDR1 is SQVTM and CDR2 is ANQGSEA. The CDR3 length is 16 residues. This sample was taken from a study of Graves' ophthalmopathy and Graves' hyperthyroidism. Overall study findings and caveats: Prediction of ophthalmopathy progression reached roughly 70% sensitivity and 72% to 75% specificity.

The diagnosis combined clinical symptoms, thyroxine, TRAb, thyroid ultrasound and orbital computed tomography scans. This rearrangement joins TRBV29-1 to TRBJ1-1; D is unclear. Sequenced material: peripheral blood. The origin of this receptor is an adult woman with stable Graves' hyperthyroidism. CDR3: CSVEDRRKHQDTEAFV. As DNA, the CDR3 is TGCAGCGTTGAAGATCGGCGGAAACACCAGGACACTGAAGCTTTCGTT.